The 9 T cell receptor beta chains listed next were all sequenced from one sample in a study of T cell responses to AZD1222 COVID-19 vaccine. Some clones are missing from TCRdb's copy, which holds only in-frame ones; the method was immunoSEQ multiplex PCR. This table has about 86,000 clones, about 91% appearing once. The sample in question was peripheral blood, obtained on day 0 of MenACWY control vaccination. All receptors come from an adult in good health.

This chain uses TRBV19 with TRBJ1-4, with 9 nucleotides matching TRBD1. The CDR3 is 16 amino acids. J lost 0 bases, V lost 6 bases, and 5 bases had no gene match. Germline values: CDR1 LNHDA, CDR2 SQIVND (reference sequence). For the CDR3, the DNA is TGTGCCAGTAGCTACCGACAGGGGGCAACTAATGAAAAACTGTTTTTT. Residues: CASSYRQGATNEKLFF. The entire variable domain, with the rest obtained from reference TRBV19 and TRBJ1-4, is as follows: DGGITQSPKYLFRKEGQNVTLSCEQNLNHDAMYWYRQDPGQGLRLIYYSQIVNDFQKGDIAEGYSVSREKKESFPLTVTSAQKNPTAFYLCASSYRQGATNEKLFFGSGTQLSVL.

The CDR3 sequence: CASSQSPEGRDGYTF. DNA of the CDR3: TGTGCCAGCAGCCAATCCCCAGAGGGGAGAGATGGCTACACCTTC. This chain connects TRBV16 to TRBJ1-2; possibly TRBD1 for D (5 bases). The germline gives CDR1 KGHSY, CDR2 FQNENV. This CDR3 is built from 15 residues. Trimming removed 0 bases from V and 6 bases from J, with 14 bases in between.

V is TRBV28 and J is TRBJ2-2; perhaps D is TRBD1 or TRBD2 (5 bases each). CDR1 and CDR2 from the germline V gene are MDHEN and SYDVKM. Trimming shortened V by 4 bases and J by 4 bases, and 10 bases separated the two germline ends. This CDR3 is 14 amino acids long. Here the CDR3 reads CASSYSGGTGELFF. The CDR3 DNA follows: TGTGCCAGCAGTTACTCTGGGGGCACCGGGGAGCTGTTTTTT.

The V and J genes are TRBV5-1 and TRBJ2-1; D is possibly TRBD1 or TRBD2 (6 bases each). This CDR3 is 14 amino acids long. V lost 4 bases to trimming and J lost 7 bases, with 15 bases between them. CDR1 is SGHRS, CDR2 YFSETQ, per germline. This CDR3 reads CASSPRRGENEQFF. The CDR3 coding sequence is TGCGCCAGCAGCCCCCGAAGGGGGGAGAATGAGCAGTTCTTC.

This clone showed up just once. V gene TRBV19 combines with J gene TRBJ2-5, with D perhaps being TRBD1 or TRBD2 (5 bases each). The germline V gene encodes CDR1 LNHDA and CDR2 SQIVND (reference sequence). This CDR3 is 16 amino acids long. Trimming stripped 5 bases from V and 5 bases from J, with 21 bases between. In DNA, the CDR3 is TGTGCCAGTAGTGTCCGGGACGCAGGTTCAAAGGAGACCCAGTACTTC. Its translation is CASSVRDAGSKETQYF. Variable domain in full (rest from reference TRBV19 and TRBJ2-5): DGGITQSPKYLFRKEGQNVTLSCEQNLNHDAMYWYRQDPGQGLRLIYYSQIVNDFQKGDIAEGYSVSREKKESFPLTVTSAQKNPTAFYLCASSVRDAGSKETQYFGPGTRLLVL.

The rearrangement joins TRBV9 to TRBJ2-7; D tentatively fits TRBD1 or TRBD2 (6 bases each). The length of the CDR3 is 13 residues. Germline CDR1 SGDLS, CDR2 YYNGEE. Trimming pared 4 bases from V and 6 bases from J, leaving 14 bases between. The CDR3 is CASSIQQGGEQYF. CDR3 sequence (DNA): TGTGCCAGCAGCATTCAACAGGGAGGCGAGCAGTACTTC.

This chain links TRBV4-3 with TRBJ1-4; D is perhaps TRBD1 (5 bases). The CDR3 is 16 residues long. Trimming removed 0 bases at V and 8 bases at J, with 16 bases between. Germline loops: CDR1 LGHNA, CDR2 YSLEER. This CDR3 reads CASSQDRAGFWEKLFF. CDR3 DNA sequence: TGCGCCAGCAGCCAAGATAGGGCAGGGTTTTGGGAAAAACTGTTTTTT.

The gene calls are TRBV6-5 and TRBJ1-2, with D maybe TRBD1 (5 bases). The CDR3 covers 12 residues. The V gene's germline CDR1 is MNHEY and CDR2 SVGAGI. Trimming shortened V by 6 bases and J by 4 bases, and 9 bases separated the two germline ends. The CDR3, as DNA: TGTGCCAGCAGCACGACAGTCTATGGCTACACCTTC. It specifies CASSTTVYGYTF.

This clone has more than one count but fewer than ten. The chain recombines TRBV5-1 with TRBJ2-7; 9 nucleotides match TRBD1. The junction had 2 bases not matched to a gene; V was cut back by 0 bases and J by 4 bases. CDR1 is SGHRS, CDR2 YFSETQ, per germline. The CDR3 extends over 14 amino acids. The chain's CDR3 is CASSLDRGPYEQYF. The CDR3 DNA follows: TGCGCCAGCAGCTTGGACAGGGGGCCTTACGAGCAGTACTTC.